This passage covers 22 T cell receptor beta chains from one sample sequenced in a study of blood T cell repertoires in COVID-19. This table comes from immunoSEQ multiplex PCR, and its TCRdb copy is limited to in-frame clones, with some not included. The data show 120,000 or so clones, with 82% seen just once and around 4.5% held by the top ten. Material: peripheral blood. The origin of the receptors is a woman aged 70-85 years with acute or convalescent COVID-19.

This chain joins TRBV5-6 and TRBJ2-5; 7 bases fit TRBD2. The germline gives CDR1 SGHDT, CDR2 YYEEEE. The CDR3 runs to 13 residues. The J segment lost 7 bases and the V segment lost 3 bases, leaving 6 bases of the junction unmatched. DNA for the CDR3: TGTGCCAGCAGCTGGGGGGAGGGGAGGACCCAGTACTTC. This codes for CASSWGEGRTQYF.

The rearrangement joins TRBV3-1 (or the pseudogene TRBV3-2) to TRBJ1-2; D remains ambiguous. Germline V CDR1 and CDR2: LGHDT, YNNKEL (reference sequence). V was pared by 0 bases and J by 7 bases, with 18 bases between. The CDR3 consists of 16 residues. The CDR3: CASSQDSPQEGCGYTF. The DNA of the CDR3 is TGTGCCAGCAGCCAAGATTCCCCTCAGGAGGGATGTGGCTACACCTTC.

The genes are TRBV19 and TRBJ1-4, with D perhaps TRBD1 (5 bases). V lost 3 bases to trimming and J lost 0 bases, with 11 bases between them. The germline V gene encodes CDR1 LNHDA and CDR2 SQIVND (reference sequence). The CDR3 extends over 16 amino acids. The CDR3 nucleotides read TGTGCCAGTAGTATCGAAGGGACTGCAACTAATGAAAAACTGTTTTTT. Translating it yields CASSIEGTATNEKLFF.

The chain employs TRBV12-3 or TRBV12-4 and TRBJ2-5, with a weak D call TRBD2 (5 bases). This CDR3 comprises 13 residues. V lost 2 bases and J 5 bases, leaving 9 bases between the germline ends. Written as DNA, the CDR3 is TGTGCCAGCAGTTTATCGACGGGGGAGACCCAGTACTTC. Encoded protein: CASSLSTGETQYF.

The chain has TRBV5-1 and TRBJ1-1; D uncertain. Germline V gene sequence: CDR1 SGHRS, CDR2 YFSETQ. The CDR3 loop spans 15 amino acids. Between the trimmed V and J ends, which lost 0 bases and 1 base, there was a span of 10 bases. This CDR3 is CASSLGAYTNTEAFF. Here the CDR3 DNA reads TGCGCCAGCAGCTTGGGGGCATACACGAACACTGAAGCTTTCTTT.

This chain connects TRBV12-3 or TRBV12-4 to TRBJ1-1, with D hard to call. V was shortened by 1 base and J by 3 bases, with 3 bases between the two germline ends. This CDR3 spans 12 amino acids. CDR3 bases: TGTGCCAGCAGTTTAGACTACACTGAAGCTTTCTTT. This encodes CASSLDYTEAFF.

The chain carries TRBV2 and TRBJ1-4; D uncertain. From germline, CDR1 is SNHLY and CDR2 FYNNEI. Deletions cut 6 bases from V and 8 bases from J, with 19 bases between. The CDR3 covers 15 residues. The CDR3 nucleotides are TGTGCCAGCAGGGAATTAGGACTTAGACCGGAAAAACTGTTTTTT. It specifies CASRELGLRPEKLFF.

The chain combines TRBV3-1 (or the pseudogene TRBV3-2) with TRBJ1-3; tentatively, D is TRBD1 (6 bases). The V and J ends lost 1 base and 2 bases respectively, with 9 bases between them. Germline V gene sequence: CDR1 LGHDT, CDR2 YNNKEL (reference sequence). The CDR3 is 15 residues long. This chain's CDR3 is CASSQVAGAGNTIYF. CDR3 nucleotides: TGTGCCAGCAGCCAAGTGGCAGGGGCTGGAAACACCATATATTTT.

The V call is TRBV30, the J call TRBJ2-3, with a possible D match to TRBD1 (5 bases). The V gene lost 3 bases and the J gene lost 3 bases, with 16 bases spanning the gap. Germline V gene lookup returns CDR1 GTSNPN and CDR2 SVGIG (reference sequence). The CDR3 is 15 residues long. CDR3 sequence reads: CAWRGWGSTTDTQYF. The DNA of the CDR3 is TGTGCCTGGAGGGGATGGGGCTCGACGACAGATACGCAGTATTTT.

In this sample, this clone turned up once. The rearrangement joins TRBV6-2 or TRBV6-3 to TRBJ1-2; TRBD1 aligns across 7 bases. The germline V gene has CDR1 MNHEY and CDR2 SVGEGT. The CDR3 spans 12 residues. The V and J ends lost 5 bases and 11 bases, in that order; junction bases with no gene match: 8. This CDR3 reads CASSDDGTEYTF. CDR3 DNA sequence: TGTGCCAGCAGTGACGATGGGACAGAGTACACCTTC.

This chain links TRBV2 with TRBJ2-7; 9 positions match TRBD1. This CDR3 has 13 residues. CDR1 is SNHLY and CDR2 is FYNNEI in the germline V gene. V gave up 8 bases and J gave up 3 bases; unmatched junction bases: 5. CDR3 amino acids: CASGGTGYYEQYF. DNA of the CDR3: TGTGCCAGCGGCGGGACAGGGTACTACGAGCAGTACTTC.

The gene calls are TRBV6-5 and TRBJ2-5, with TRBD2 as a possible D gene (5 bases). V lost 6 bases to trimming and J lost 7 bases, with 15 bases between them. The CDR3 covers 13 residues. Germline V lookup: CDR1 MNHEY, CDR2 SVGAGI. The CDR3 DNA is TGTGCCAGCAGGGAGCTAGCCACCGGGACCCAGTACTTC. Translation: CASRELATGTQYF.

The CDR3 region has the DNA TGTGCCAGCAGCCTATGGACACAAATGAACACTGAAGCTTTCTTT. Amino acids: CASSLWTQMNTEAFF. The chain is built from TRBV7-8 and TRBJ1-1; D might be TRBD1 (5 bases). The CDR3 has 15 residues. Germline V gene sequence: CDR1 SGHVS, CDR2 FQNEAQ. V lost 5 bases and J 0 bases, leaving 13 bases between the germline ends.

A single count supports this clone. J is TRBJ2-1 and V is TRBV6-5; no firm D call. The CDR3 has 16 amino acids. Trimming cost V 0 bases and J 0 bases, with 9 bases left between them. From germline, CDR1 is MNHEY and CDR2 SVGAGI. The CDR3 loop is CASSYSGLSSYNEQFF. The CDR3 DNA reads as TGTGCCAGCAGTTACTCGGGCCTAAGCTCCTACAATGAGCAGTTCTTC.

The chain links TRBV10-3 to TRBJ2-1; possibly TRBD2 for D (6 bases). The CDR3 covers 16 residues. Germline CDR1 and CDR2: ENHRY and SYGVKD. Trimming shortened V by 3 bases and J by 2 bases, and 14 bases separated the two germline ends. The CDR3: CAISDSGTGAYNEQFF. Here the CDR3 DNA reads TGTGCCATCAGTGATTCCGGGACTGGCGCCTACAATGAGCAGTTCTTC.

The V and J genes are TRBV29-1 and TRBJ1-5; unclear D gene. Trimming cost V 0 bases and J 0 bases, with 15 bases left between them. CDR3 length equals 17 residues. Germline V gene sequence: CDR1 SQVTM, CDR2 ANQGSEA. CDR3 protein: CSVEEERPGDSNQPQHF. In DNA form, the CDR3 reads TGCAGCGTTGAAGAGGAGCGCCCCGGCGATAGCAATCAGCCCCAGCATTTT.

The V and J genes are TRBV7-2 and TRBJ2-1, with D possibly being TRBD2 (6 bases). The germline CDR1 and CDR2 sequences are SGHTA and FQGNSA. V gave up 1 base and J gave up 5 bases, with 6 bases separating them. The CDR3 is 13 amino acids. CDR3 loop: CASSLGLDNEQFF. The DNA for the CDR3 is TGTGCCAGCAGCTTAGGACTAGACAATGAGCAGTTCTTC.

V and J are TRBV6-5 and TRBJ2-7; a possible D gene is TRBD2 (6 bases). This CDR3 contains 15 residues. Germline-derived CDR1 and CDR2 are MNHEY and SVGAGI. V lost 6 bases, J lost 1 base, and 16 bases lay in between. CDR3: CASRGGISSSYEQYV. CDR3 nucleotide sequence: TGTGCCAGCAGGGGGGGTATCAGCTCTTCCTACGAGCAGTACGTC.

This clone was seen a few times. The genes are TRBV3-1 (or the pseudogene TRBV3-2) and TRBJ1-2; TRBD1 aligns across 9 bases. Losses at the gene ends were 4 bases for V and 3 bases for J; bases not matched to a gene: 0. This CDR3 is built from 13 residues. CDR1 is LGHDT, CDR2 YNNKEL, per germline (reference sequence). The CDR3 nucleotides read TGTGCCAGCAGCCGGACAGGGGACTATGGCTACACCTTC. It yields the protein CASSRTGDYGYTF.

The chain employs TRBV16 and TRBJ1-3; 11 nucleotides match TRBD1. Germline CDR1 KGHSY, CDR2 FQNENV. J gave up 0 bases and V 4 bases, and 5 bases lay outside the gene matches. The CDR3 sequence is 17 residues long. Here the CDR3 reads CASSLTGTGGSGNTIYF. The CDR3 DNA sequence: TGTGCCAGCAGCCTGACCGGGACAGGGGGCTCTGGAAACACCATATATTTT.

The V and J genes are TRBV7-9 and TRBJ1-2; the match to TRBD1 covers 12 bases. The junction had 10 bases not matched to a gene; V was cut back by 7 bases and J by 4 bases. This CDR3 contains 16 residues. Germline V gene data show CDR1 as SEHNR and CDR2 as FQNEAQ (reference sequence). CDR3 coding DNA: TGTGCCAGCAACGGGGACAGGGGGCATGAGATCTATGGCTACACCTTC. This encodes CASNGDRGHEIYGYTF.

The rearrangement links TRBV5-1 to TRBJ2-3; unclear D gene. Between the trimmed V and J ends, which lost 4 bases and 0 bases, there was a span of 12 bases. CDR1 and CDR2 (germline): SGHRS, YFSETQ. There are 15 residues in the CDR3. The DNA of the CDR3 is TGCGCCAGCAGCATTACGACAACCAGCACAGATACGCAGTATTTT. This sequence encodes CASSITTTSTDTQYF.